The clone carrying this TCR beta chain turned up a few times. As yet, its antigen is unknown. The germline V gene encodes CDR1 SQVTM and CDR2 ANQGSEA. This CDR3 comprises 12 residues. V lost 4 bases and J 3 bases, leaving 9 bases between the germline ends. One entry per CDR3 protein, called by TCRdb with MiXCR from the reads. The sample yields fewer than 200,000 distinct CDR3 sequences, less than 25% seen once. The data derive from a study of T cell repertoires in cytomegalovirus infection. Study findings and constraints: The cumulative frequency of public TCR beta families distinguished individuals who carried CMV together with the relevant HLA.

The sample here was CD8+ T cells from cultured PBMCs, taken from culture after CMV antigen stimulation. The clonotype comes from a human donor in good health (CMV status not recorded). Some clones in this sample may be carry-over from other donors' samples. This rearrangement joins TRBV29-1 to TRBJ1-1; no definite D call. CDR3: CSVAVRYTEAFF. The CDR3 DNA reads as TGCAGCGTTGCCGTGAGGTACACTGAAGCTTTCTTT.